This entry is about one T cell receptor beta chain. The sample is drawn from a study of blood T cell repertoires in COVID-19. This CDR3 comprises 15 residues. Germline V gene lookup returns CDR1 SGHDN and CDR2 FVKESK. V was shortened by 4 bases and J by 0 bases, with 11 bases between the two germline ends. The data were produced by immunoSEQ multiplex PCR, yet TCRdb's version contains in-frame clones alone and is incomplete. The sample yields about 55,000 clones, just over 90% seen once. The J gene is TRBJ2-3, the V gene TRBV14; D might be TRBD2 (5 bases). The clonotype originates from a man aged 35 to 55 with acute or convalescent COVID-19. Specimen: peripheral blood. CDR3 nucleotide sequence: TGTGCCAGCAGCCCTAGCAGACTCAGCACAGATACGCAGTATTTT. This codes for CASSPSRLSTDTQYF.